The 7 T cell receptor beta chains below come from one sample, sequenced in a study of cytomegalovirus exposure and HLA in healthy donors. Vbeta (60) and Jbeta (13) primers were used in the PCR. Libraries were prepared by immunoSEQ multiplex PCR; TCRdb keeps only in-frame clonotypes and omits some of them. Of more than 150,000 clones listed, around 81% are singletons. Sequenced input: PBMCs. These receptors were obtained from a woman aged 18-29 years in good health and CMV-seropositive.

The chain joins TRBV11-2 to TRBJ2-5, with 9 bases fitting TRBD1. CDR1 SGHAT and CDR2 FQNNGV come from the germline V gene. This CDR3 region has 15 residues. The junction had 5 bases not matched to a gene; V was cut back by 1 base and J by 5 bases. The CDR3 region has the DNA TGTGCCAGCAGCTTAGGGGACAGGGTATGGGAGACCCAGTACTTC. Encoded protein: CASSLGDRVWETQYF.

This sequence joins TRBV27 and TRBJ1-1; D is unclear. CDR1 and CDR2 from the germline V gene are MNHEY and SMNVEV (reference sequence). Trimming removed 6 bases from V and 5 bases from J, with 16 bases in between. This CDR3 is 14 amino acids long. The CDR3: CASSPGGVGTEAFF. The CDR3 coding sequence is TGTGCCAGCAGCCCAGGCGGGGTCGGGACTGAAGCTTTCTTT.

This chain uses TRBV6-5 with TRBJ2-3, with 7 bases lining up with TRBD2. CDR3 size: 15 residues. J was trimmed by 2 bases and V by 1 base; bases with no gene match: 3. In germline, CDR1 is MNHEY, CDR2 SVGAGI. CDR3 DNA sequence: TGTGCCAGCAGTTACTTTCGGGGGGACACAGATACGCAGTATTTT. Translation gives CASSYFRGDTDTQYF.

This clone has a single count. The chain carries TRBV6-1 and TRBJ2-7; D is ambiguous. The CDR3 is 11 amino acids. From germline, CDR1 is MNHNS and CDR2 SASEGT. V was clipped by 3 bases and J by 3 bases, with 3 bases between them. Written as DNA, the CDR3 is TGTGCCAGCAGTGACTTCTACGAGCAGTACTTC. Encoded protein: CASSDFYEQYF.

This clone appeared a few times. The chain links TRBV6-4 to TRBJ1-2; the D is unclear. Germline assignment: CDR1 MRHNA and CDR2 SNTAGT. The ends were cut back, 0 bases at V and 8 bases at J, with 10 bases in the middle. The CDR3 has 13 amino acids. The CDR3 bases are TGTGCCAGCAGTGACTCGATCGGAGGCGGCTACACCTTC. Residues: CASSDSIGGGYTF.

The chain couples TRBV4-1 to TRBJ2-2; 7 positions match TRBD2. Germline V gene data show CDR1 as MGHRA and CDR2 as YSYEKL. After removal of 4 bases from V and 5 bases from J, the junction contained 10 bases not matched to a gene. This CDR3 region has 16 residues. This chain's CDR3 is CASSPSRGDGTGELFF. For the CDR3, the DNA is TGCGCCAGCAGCCCCTCCCGGGGGGATGGTACCGGGGAGCTGTTTTTT.

This sequence joins TRBV6-5 and TRBJ1-2; D perhaps matches TRBD1 (5 bases). Trimming shortened V by 2 bases and J by 0 bases, and 7 bases separated the two germline ends. CDR1 is MNHEY, CDR2 SVGAGI, per germline. CDR3 size: 14 residues. In DNA form, the CDR3 reads TGTGCCAGCAGTTACCAGGGAACTAACTATGGCTACACCTTC. Protein product: CASSYQGTNYGYTF.